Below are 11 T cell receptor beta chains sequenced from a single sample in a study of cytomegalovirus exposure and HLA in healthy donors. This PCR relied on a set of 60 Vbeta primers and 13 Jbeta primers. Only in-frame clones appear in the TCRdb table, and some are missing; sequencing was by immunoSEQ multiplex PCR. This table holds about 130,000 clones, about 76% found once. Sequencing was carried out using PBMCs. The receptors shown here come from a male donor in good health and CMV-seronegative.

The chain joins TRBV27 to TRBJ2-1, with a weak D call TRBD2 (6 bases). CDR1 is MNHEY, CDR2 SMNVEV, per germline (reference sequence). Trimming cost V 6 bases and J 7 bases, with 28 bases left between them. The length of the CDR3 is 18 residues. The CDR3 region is CASRQLRLSRSGSNEQFF. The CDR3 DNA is TGTGCCAGCAGGCAGTTGAGACTGAGTAGAAGCGGGTCAAATGAGCAGTTCTTC.

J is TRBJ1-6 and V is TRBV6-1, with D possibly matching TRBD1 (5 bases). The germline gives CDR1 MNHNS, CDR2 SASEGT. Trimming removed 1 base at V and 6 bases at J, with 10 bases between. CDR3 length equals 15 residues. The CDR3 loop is CASSEEGQGNSPLHF. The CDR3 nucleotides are TGTGCCAGCAGTGAAGAGGGGCAGGGTAATTCACCCCTCCACTTT.

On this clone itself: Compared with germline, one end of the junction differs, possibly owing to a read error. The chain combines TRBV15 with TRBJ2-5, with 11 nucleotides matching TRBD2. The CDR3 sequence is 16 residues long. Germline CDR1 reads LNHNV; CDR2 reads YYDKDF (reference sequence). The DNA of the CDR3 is TGTGCCACCAGCAGAGTGGGACTAGCGGCCCAAGAGTCCCAGTACTTC. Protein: CATSRVGLAAQESQYF.

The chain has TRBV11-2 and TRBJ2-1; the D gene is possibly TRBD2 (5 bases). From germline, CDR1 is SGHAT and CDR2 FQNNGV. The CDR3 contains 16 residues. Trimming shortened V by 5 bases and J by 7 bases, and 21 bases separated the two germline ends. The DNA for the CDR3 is TGTGCCAGCAGCCCCCGACTAAGCGAGGGCCCTAATGAGCAGTTCTTC. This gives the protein CASSPRLSEGPNEQFF.

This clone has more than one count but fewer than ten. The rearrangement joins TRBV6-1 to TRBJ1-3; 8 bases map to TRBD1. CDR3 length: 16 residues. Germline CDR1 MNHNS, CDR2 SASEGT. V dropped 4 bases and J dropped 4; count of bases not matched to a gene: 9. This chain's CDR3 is CASSVRTGLEGNTIYF. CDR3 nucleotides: TGTGCCAGCAGTGTTAGGACAGGGCTGGAAGGAAACACCATATATTTT.

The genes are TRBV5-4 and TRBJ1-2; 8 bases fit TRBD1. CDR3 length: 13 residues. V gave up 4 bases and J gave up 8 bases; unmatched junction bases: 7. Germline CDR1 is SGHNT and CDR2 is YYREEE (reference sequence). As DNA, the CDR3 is TGTGCCAGCAGCCCGACAGGGGTCCGGGGCTACACCTTC. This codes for CASSPTGVRGYTF.

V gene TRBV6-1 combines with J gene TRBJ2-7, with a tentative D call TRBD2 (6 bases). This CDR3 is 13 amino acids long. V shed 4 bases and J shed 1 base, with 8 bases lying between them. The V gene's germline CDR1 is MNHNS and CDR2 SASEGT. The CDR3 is CASSGGTSYEQYF. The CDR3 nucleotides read TGTGCCAGCAGTGGGGGGACTTCCTACGAGCAGTACTTC.

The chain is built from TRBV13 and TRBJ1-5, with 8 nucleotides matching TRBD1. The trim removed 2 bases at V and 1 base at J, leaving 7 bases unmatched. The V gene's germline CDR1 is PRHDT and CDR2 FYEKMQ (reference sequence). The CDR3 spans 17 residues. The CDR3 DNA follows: TGTGCCAGCAGCTTACGGCAGGGGGCGGGAAGCAATCAGCCCCAGCATTTT. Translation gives CASSLRQGAGSNQPQHF.

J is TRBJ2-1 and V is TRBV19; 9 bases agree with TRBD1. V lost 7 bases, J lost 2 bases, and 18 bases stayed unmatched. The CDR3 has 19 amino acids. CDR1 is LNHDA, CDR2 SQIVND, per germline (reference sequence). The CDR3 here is CASKGGGDRAGTPYNEQFF. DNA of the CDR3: TGTGCCAGTAAAGGGGGAGGGGACAGGGCCGGAACCCCCTACAATGAGCAGTTCTTC.

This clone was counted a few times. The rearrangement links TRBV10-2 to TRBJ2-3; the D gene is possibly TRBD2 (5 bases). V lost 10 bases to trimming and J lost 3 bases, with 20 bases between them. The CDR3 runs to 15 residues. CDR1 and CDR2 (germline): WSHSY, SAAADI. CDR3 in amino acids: CATQHQNKRTDTQYF. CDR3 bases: TGCGCCACCCAACACCAAAACAAGCGGACAGATACGCAGTATTTT.

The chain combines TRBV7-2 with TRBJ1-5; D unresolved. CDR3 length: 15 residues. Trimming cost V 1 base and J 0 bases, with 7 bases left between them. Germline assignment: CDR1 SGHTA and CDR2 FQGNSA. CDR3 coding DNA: TGTGCCAGCAGCTTAGAACAGCTTAGCAATCAGCCCCAGCATTTT. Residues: CASSLEQLSNQPQHF.